A selection of T cell receptor beta chains follows, all from one sample in a study of T cells after yellow fever vaccination. TCRdb reprocessed the 5' RACE reads with MiXCR, giving one entry per CDR3 protein. The repertoire holds about 340,000 distinct CDR3 sequences, with over 8% as singletons. Sequences were derived from PBMCs, sampled on the day of the first yellow fever vaccination. Receptors were obtained from a man younger than 30 who received the YFV17D yellow fever vaccine. The CDR3 runs from the conserved cysteine through the conserved F or W. Each record gives: J gene, CDR3 length, D gene, clone size, V gene, CDR3 protein, CDR3 DNA. A D gene is named only where the DNA matches it firmly. Clone size, where shown, is once, few, many, or a class for clones that have expanded.

TRBJ2-2,13,.,few,TRBV5-1,CASSWENTGELFF,TGCGCCAGCAGCTGGGAGAACACCGGGGAGCTGTTTTTT
TRBJ2-3,17,.,few,TRBV11-1,CASSLGRGKDRVGTQYF,TGTGCCAGCAGCTTAGGTCGAGGGAAAGATCGCGTCGGTACGCAGTATTTT
TRBJ1-4,16,.,.,TRBV7-2,CASSHGTITTNEKLFF,TGTGCCAGCAGCCACGGGACAATTACAACTAATGAAAAACTGTTTTTT
TRBJ2-1,16,.,once,TRBV11-2,CASSPSQGRSYNEQFF,TGTGCCAGCAGCCCATCGCAAGGGAGGTCCTACAATGAGCAGTTCTTC
TRBJ2-3,14,.,few,TRBV7-6,CASSSYAGTDTQYF,TGTGCCAGCAGCTCCTACGCGGGAACAGATACGCAGTATTTT
TRBJ2-2,16,.,few,TRBV12-3/TRBV12-4,CASSSPGTPRRGELFF,TGTGCCAGCAGTTCACCTGGGACTCCGAGGCGCGGGGAGCTGTTTTTT
TRBJ1-1,13,.,.,TRBV4-3,CASSRNENTEAFF,TGCGCCAGCAGCCGGAATGAGAACACTGAAGCTTTCTTT
TRBJ2-3,13,TRBD2,.,TRBV7-2,CASSPGGSDTQYF,TGTGCCAGCAGCCCGGGGGGGTCAGATACGCAGTATTTT
TRBJ2-4,14,.,few,TRBV19,CASRATLAKNIQYF,TGTGCCAGTAGGGCCACTTTAGCCAAAAACATTCAGTACTTC
TRBJ1-5,16,.,.,TRBV5-6,CASSPGGGGSNQPQHF,TGTGCCAGCAGCCCGGGGGGCGGGGGAAGCAATCAGCCCCAGCATTTT
TRBJ1-2,14,.,.,TRBV6-1,CASRTTAPFDGYTF,TGTGCCAGCAGGACGACAGCGCCCTTCGATGGCTACACCTTC
TRBJ2-1,14,.,few,TRBV4-3,CASSQGLAMDEQFF,TGCGCCAGCAGCCAAGGGCTGGCCATGGATGAGCAGTTCTTC
TRBJ2-3,16,TRBD1,.,TRBV3-1,CASSQDWDRSTDTQYF,TGTGCCAGCAGCCAAGACTGGGACAGAAGCACAGATACGCAGTATTTT